This record covers a single T cell receptor (beta chain). Antigen unknown. The V gene end was trimmed by 7 bases and the J gene end by 6 bases; junction bases not matched to a gene: 7. CDR1 and CDR2 (germline): SQVTM, ANQGSEA. The CDR3 has 13 amino acids. Researchers made TCR cDNA using 5'RACE template switching, and this step added a universal primer site and UMIs. TCRdb itself ran the 5' RACE reads through MiXCR, one entry per CDR3 protein. The sample yields about 340,000 distinct CDR3 sequences, 8% to 10% seen once. The data were obtained in a study of T cells after yellow fever vaccination. Study-wide points: Booster sampling recovered most clones from primary vaccination (approximately 97% CD4, 80% to 90% CD8).

J is TRBJ2-1 and V is TRBV29-1, with 9 positions matching TRBD1. The receptor comes from a man between 18 and 29 years old who received the YFV17D yellow fever vaccine. The material sequenced was PBMCs, taken on the day of the first yellow fever vaccination. The CDR3 sequence is CSAGQGTLNEQFF. The CDR3 DNA is TGCAGCGCAGGACAGGGGACCCTCAATGAGCAGTTCTTC.